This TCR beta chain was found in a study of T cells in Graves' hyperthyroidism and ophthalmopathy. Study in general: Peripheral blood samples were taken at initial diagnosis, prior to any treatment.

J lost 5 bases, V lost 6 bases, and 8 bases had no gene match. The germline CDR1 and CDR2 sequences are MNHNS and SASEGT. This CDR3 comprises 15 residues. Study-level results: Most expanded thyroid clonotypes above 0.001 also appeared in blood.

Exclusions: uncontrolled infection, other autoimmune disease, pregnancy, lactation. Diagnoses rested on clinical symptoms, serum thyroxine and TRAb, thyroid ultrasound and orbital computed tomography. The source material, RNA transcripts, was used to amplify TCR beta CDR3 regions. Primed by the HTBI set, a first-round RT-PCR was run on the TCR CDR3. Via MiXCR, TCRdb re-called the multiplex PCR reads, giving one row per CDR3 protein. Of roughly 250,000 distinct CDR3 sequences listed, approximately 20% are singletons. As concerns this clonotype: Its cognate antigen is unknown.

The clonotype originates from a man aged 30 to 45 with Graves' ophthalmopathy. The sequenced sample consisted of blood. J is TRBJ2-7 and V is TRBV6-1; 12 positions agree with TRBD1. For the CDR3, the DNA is TGTGCCAGCAGCCGACCCGGGACAGGGGGCCACGAGCAGTACTTC. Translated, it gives CASSRPGTGGHEQYF.